What follows is one TCR beta chain and its context. These data are taken from a study of blood T cell repertoires in COVID-19. From germline, CDR1 is SGHRS and CDR2 YFSETQ. V lost 4 bases, J lost 3 bases, and 7 bases stayed unmatched. This CDR3 has 15 amino acids. Produced via immunoSEQ multiplex PCR; TCRdb's table is partial and in-frame only. Found here are more than 55,000 clones, around 74% of them singletons; the top ten hold approximately 6.8%. The sequencing input was peripheral blood. The chain joins TRBV5-1 to TRBJ2-1, with TRBD2 matching over 7 bases. The TCR comes from a woman aged 50 to 65 with active or convalescent COVID-19. The CDR3 here is CASSPQGLSYNEQFF. As DNA, the CDR3 is TGCGCCAGCAGCCCGCAGGGACTAAGCTACAATGAGCAGTTCTTC.